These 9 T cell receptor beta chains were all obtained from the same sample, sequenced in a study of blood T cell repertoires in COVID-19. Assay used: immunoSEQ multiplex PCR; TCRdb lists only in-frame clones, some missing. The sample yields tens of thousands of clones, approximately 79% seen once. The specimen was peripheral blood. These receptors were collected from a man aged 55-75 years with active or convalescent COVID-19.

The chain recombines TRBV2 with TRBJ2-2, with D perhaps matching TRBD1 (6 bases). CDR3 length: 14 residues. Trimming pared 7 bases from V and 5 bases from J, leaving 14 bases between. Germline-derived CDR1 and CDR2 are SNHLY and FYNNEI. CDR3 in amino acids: CASIRTDLTGELFF. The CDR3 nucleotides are TGTGCCAGCATCCGGACAGATCTAACCGGGGAGCTGTTTTTT.

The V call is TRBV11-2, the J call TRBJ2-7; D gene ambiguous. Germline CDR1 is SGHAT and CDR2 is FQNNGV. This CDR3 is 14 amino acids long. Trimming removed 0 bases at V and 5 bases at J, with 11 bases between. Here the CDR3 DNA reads TGTGCCAGCAGCTTAGACAGGCTTACCAACGAGCAGTACTTC. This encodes CASSLDRLTNEQYF.

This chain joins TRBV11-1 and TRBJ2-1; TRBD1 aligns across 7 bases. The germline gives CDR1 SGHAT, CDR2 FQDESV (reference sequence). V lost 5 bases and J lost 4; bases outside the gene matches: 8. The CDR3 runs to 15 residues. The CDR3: CASSLQQGSYNEQFF. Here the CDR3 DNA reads TGTGCCAGCAGCCTCCAACAGGGGTCGTACAATGAGCAGTTCTTC.

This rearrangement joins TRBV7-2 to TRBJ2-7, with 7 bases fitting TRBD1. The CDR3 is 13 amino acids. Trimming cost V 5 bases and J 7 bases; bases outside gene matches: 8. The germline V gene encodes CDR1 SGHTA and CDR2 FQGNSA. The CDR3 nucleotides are TGTGCCAGCAGCGGACAGGCCGTAGGGGAGCAGTACTTC. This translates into CASSGQAVGEQYF.

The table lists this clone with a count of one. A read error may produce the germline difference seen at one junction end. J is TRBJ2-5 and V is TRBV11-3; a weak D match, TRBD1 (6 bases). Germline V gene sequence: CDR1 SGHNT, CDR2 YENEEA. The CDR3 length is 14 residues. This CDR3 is CASSTRQDQETQYF. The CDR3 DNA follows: TGTGCCAGCAGCACACGACAGGACCAGGAGACCCAGTACTTC.

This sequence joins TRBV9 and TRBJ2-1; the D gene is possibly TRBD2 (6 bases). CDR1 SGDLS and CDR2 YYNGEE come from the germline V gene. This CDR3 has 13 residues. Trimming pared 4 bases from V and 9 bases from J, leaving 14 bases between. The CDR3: CASSRTPLAEQFF. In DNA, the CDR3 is TGTGCCAGCAGCCGTACCCCACTAGCTGAGCAGTTCTTC. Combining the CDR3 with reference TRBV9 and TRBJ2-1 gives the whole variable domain DSGVTQTPKHLITATGQRVTLRCSPRSGDLSVYWYQQSLDQGLQFLIQYYNGEERAKGNILERFSAQQFPDLHSELNLSSLELGDSALYFCASSRTPLAEQFFGPGTRLTVL.

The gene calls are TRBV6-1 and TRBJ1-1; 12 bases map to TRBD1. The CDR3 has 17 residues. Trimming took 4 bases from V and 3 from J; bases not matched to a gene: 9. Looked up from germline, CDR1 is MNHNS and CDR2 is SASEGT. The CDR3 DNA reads TGTGCCAGCAGTGGGGACAGGGGGCACGTTACGGACACTGAAGCTTTCTTT. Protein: CASSGDRGHVTDTEAFF.

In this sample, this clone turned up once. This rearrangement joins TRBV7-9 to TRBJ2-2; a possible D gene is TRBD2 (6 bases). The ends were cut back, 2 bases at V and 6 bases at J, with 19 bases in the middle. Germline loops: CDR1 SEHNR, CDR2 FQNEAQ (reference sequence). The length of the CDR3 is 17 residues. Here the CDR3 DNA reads TGTGCCAGCAGCTTATTCCCGGGACTTGGCACCGCCGGGGAGCTGTTTTTT. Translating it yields CASSLFPGLGTAGELFF. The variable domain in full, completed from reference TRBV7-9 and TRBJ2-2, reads DTGVSQNPRHKITKRGQNVTFRCDPISEHNRLYWYRQTLGQGPEFLTYFQNEAQLEKSRLLSDRFSAERPKGSFSTLEIQRTEQGDSAMYLCASSLFPGLGTAGELFFGEGSRLTVL.

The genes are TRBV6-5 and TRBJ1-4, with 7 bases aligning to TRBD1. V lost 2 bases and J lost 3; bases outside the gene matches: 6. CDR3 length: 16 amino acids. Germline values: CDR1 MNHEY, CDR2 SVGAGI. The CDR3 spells CASSYVGRGANEKLFF. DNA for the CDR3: TGTGCCAGCAGTTACGTGGGCAGGGGGGCTAATGAAAAACTGTTTTTT.